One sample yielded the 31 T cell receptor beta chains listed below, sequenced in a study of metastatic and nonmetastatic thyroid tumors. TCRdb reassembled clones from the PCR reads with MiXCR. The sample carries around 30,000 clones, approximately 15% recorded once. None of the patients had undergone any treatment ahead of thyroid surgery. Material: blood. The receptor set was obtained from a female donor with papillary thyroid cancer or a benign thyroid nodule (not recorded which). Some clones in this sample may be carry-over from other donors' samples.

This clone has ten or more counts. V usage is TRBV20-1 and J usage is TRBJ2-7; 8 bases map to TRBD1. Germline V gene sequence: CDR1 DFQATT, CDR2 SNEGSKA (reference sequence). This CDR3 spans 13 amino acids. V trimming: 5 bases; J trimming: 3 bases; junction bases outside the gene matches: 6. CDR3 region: CSADRGSIYEQYF. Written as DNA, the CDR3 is TGCAGTGCTGACAGGGGATCGATCTACGAGCAGTACTTC.

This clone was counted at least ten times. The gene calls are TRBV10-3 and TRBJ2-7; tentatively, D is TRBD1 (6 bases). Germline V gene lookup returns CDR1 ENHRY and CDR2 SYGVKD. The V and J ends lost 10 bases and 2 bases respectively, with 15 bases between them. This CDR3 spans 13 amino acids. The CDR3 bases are TGTGCCACCCAACAGGGTTTCCCCTACGAGCAGTACTTC. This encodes CATQQGFPYEQYF.

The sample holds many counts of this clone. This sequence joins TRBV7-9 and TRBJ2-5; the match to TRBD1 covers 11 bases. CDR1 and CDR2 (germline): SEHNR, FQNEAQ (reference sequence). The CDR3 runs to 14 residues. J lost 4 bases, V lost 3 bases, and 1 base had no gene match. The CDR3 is CASSFGTGGETQYF. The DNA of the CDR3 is TGTGCCAGCAGCTTTGGGACAGGGGGAGAGACCCAGTACTTC.

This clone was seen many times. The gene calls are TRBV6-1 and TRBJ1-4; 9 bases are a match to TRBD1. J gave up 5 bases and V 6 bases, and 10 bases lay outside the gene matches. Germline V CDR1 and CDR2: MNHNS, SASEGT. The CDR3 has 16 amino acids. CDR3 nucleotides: TGTGCCAGCAGGCTGGACAGGGGAGCATGGAATGAAAAACTGTTTTTT. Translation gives CASRLDRGAWNEKLFF.

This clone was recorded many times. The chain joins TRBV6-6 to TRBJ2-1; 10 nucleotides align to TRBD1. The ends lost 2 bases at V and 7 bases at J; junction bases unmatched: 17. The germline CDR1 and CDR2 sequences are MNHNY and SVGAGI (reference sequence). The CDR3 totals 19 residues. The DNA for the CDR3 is TGTGCCAGCAGTTACGTTGAGGAGGAAGGGGACAGGGGTTGGAATGAGCAGTTCTTC. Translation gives CASSYVEEEGDRGWNEQFF.

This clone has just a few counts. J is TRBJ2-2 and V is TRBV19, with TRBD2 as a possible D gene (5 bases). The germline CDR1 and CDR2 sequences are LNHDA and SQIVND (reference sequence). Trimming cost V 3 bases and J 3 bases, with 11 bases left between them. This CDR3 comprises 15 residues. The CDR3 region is CASSIGRVDTGELFF. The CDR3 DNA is TGTGCCAGTAGTATCGGGCGGGTCGACACCGGGGAGCTGTTTTTT.

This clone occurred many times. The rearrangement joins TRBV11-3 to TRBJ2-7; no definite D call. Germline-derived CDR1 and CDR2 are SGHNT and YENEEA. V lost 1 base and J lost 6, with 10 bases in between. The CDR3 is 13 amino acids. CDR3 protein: CASSLGASGEQYF. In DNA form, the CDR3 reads TGTGCCAGCAGCTTAGGTGCCTCGGGCGAGCAGTACTTC. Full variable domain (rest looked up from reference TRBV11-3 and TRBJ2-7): EAGVVQSPRYKIIEKKQPVAFWCNPISGHNTLYWYLQNLGQGPELLIRYENEEAVDDSQLPKDRFSAERLKGVDSTLKIQPAELGDSAVYLCASSLGASGEQYFGPGTRLTVT.

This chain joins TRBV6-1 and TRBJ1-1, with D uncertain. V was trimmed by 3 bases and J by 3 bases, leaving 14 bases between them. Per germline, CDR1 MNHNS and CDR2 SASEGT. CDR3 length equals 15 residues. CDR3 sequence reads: CASSDVVEMDTEAFF. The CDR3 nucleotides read TGTGCCAGCAGTGATGTAGTAGAGATGGACACTGAAGCTTTCTTT.

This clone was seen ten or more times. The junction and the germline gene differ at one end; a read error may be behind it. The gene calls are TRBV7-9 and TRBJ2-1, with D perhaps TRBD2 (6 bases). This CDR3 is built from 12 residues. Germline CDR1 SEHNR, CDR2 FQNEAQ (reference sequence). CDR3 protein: CASSLALTGAIF. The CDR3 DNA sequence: TGTGCCAGCAGCTTAGCGTTGACGGGAGCCATCTTC.

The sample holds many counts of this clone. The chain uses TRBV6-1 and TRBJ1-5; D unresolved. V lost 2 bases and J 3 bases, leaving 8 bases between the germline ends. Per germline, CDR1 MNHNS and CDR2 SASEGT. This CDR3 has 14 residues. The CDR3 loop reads CASSESTSNQPQHF. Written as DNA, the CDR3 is TGTGCCAGCAGTGAAAGTACCTCCAATCAGCCCCAGCATTTT.

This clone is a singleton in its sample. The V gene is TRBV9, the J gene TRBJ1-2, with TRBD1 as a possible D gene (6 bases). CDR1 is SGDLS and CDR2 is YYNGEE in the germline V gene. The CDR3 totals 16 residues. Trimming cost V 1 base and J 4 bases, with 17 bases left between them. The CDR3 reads CASSVSGTWEAYGYTF. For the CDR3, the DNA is TGTGCCAGCAGCGTATCCGGGACATGGGAGGCCTATGGCTACACCTTC.

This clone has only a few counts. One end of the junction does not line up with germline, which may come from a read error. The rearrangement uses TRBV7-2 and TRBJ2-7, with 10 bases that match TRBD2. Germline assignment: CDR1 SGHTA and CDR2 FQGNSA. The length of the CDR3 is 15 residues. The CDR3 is CASSLLEREGYDQYF. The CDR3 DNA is TGTGCCAGCAGCCTCCTGGAGCGGGAGGGTTACGATCAGTACTTC.

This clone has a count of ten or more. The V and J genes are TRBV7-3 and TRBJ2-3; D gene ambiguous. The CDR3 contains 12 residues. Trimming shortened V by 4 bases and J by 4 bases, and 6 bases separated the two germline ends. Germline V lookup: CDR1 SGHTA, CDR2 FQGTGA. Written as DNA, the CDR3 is TGTGCCAGCAGCTCGGGTGCAGATACGCAGTATTTT. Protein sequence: CASSSGADTQYF.

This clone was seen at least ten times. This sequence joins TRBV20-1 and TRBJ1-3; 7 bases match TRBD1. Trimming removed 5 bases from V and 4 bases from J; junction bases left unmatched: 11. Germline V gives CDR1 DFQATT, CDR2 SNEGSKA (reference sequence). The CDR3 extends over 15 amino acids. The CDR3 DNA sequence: TGCAGTGCTCAACACGGACAGGTTTCCGGAAACACCATATATTTT. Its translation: CSAQHGQVSGNTIYF.

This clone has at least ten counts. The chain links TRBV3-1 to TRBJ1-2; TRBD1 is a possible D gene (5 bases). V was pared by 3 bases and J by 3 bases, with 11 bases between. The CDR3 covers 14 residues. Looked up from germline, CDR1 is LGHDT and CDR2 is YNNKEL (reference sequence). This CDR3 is CASSHAGRDYGYTF. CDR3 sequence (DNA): TGTGCCAGCAGCCATGCGGGACGGGACTATGGCTACACCTTC.

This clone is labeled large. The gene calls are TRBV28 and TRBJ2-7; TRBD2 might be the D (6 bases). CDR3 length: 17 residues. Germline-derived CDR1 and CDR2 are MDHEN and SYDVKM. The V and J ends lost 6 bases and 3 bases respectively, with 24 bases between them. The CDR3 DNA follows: TGTGCCAGCAGATCCGCCGGTGCGGGGAGCAGGGACTACGAGCAGTACTTC. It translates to CASRSAGAGSRDYEQYF. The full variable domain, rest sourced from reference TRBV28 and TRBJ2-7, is DVKVTQSSRYLVKRTGEKVFLECVQDMDHENMFWYRQDPGLGLRLIYFSYDVKMKEKGDIPEGYSVSREKKERFSLILESASTNQTSMYLCASRSAGAGSRDYEQYFGPGTRLTVT.

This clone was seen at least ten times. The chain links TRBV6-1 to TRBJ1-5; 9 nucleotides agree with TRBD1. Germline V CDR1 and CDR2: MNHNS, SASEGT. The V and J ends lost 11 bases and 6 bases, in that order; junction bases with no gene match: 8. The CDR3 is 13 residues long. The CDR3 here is CAVGQGLSQPQHF. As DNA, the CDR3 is TGTGCCGTAGGACAGGGGCTGAGTCAGCCCCAGCATTTT.

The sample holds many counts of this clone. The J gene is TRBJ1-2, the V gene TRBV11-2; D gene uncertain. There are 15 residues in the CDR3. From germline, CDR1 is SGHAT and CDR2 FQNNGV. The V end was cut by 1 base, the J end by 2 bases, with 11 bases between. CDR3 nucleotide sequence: TGTGCCAGCAGCTTAGGGGCGCCAGGAAACTATGGCTACACCTTC. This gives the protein CASSLGAPGNYGYTF.

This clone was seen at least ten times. The chain's CDR3 is CATSRTSGGRSSYNEQFF. CDR3 DNA sequence: TGTGCCACCTCAAGGACTAGCGGGGGCCGTAGCTCCTACAATGAGCAGTTCTTC. The chain recombines TRBV24-1 with TRBJ2-1, with 13 bases that match TRBD2. Germline CDR1 reads KGHDR; CDR2 reads SFDVKD. This CDR3 is 18 amino acids long. J gave up 0 bases and V 9 bases, and 10 bases lay outside the gene matches.

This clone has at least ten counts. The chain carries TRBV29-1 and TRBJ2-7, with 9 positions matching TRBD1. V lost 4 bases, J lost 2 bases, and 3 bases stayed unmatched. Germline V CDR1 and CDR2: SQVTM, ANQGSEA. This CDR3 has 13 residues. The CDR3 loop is CSVARTGAYEQYF. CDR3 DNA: TGCAGCGTTGCTAGGACAGGGGCCTACGAGCAGTACTTC.

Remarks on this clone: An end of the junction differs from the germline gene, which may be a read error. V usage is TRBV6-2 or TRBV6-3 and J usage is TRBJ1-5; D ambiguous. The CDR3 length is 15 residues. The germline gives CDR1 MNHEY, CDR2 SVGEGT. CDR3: CSSSYSGRANQPQHF. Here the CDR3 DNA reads TGTTCCAGCAGTTACTCTGGCAGAGCGAATCAGCCCCAGCATTTT.

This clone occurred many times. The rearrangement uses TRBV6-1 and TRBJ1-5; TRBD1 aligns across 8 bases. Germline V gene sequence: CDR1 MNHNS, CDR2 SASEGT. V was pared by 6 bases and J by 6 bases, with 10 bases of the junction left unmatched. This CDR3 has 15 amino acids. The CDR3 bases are TGTGCCAGCAGACCGGACAGGGAGTACGGTCAGCCCCAGCATTTT. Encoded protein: CASRPDREYGQPQHF.

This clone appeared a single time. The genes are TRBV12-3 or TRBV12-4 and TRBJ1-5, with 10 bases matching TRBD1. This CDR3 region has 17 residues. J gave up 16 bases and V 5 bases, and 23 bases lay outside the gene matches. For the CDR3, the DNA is TGTGCCAGCAGTCCTCGGGACAGGGGTGCAGGCAATCAGCCCAACCATTTT. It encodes CASSPRDRGAGNQPNHF.

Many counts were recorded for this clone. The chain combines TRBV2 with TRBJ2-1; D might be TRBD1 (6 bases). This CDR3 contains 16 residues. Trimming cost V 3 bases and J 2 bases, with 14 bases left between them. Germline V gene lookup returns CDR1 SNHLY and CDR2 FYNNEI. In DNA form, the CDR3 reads TGTGCCAGCAGTGAGACTGGGACACTTACCTACAATGAGCAGTTCTTC. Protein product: CASSETGTLTYNEQFF.

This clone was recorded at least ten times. CDR3 residues: CASRAATTNTGELFF. CDR3 DNA sequence: TGCGCCAGCAGGGCCGCCACGACTAACACCGGGGAGCTGTTTTTT. V usage is TRBV5-1 and J usage is TRBJ2-2; D is undetermined. V gave up 5 bases and J gave up 2 bases, with 13 bases separating them. Germline values: CDR1 SGHRS, CDR2 YFSETQ. This CDR3 contains 15 residues.

The CDR3 here is CASIWGHATYEQYF. The DNA for the CDR3 is TGTGCCAGCATTTGGGGACACGCCACCTACGAGCAGTACTTC. The chain has TRBV6-5 and TRBJ2-7; tentative D call: TRBD1 (6 bases). Germline-derived CDR1 and CDR2 are MNHEY and SVGAGI. This CDR3 has 14 amino acids. Deletions cut 7 bases from V and 2 bases from J, with 15 bases between.

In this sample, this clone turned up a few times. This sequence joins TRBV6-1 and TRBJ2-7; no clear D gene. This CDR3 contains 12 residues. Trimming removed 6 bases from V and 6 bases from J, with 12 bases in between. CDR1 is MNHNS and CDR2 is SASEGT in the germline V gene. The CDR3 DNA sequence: TGTGCCAGCAGAACCCCAGGCTCCGAGCAGTACTTC. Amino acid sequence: CASRTPGSEQYF.

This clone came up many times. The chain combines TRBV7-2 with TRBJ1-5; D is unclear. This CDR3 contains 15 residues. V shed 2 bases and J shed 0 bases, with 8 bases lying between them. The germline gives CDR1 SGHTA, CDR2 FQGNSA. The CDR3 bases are TGTGCCAGCAGCTTAACACTCGCTAGCAATCAGCCCCAGCATTTT. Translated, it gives CASSLTLASNQPQHF.

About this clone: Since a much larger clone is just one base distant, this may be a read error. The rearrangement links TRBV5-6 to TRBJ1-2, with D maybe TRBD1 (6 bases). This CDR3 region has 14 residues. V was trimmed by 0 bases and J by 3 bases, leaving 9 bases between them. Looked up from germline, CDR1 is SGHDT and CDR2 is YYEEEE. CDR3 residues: CASSLGGGYYGYTF. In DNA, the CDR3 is TGTGCCAGCAGCTTGGGAGGGGGGTACTATGGCTACACCTTC. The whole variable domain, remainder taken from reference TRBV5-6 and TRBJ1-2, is DAGVTQSPTHLIKTRGQQVTLRCSPKSGHDTVSWYQQALGQGPQFIFQYYEEEERQRGNFPDRFSGHQFPNYSSELNVNALLLGDSALYLCASSLGGGYYGYTFGSGTRLTVV.

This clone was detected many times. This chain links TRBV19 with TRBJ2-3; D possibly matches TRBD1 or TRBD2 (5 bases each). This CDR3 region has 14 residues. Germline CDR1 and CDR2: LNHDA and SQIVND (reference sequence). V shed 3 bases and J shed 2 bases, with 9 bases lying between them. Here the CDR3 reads CASSMGRVTDTQYF. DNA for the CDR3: TGTGCCAGTAGTATGGGGCGGGTCACAGATACGCAGTATTTT.

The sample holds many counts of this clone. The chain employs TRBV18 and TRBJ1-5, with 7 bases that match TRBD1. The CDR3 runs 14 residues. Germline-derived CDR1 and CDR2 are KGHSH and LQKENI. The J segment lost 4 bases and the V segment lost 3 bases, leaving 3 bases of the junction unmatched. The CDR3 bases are TGTGCCAGCTCACCCCAACAGGGGAATCAGCCCCAGCATTTT. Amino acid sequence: CASSPQQGNQPQHF.